A single sample gave rise to the 14 T cell receptor beta chains below, sequenced in a study of OX40 agonist ivuxolimab in advanced cancers. The method behind the library was the immunoSEQ multiplex PCR assay. TCRdb obtained this table from immuneACCESS and retained in-frame rearrangements with V and J assigned. These tables miss some clones; where compared with another copy, unresolved V genes account for less than half of the shortfall, and the remainder is unexplained. Counted in this sample were approximately 12,000 clones; over 60% of them appeared once. The ten most abundant clones make up roughly 30% of the sample. The material was CD4+ or CD8+ T cells sorted from blood, obtained in a trial of the OX40 agonist ivuxolimab. These receptors originate from an adult with an advanced solid tumor such as melanoma, head and neck, liver or kidney cancer.

This chain joins TRBV29-1 and TRBJ2-7; D possibly uses TRBD1 or TRBD2 (5 bases each). Trimming removed 5 bases from V and 0 bases from J, with 20 bases in between. The V gene's germline CDR1 is SQVTM and CDR2 ANQGSEA. CDR3 size: 16 residues. CDR3 DNA sequence: TGCAGCGTTATAGGGACGATCAGTGAGTCCTCCTACGAGCAGTACTTC. This translates into CSVIGTISESSYEQYF.

The chain carries TRBV2 and TRBJ2-5, with 8 positions matching TRBD2. The germline V gene has CDR1 SNHLY and CDR2 FYNNEI. CDR3 size: 17 residues. V dropped 0 bases and J dropped 1; count of bases not matched to a gene: 7. This chain's CDR3 is CASSEALAGGPQETQYF. CDR3 nucleotide sequence: TGTGCCAGCAGTGAAGCGTTGGCGGGGGGTCCCCAAGAGACCCAGTACTTC.

The rearrangement uses TRBV29-1 and TRBJ2-1; 9 bases agree with TRBD2. V lost 7 bases and J lost 4; bases outside the gene matches: 5. Germline CDR1 is SQVTM and CDR2 is ANQGSEA. This CDR3 contains 13 residues. CDR3 in amino acids: CSAPTSGYNEQFF. CDR3 in DNA: TGCAGCGCCCCGACTAGCGGTTACAATGAGCAGTTCTTC.

Only one count was recorded for this clone. The rearrangement joins TRBV4-1 to TRBJ2-5; 9 nucleotides agree with TRBD2. The J segment lost 0 bases and the V segment lost 4 bases, leaving 3 bases of the junction unmatched. CDR1 MGHRA and CDR2 YSYEKL come from the germline V gene. The CDR3 runs 15 residues. Written as DNA, the CDR3 is TGCGCCAGCAGCCTTAGCGGGAGTGACCAAGAGACCCAGTACTTC. It codes for CASSLSGSDQETQYF.

This clone came up a few times. The chain couples TRBV27 to TRBJ2-1; D is perhaps TRBD1 (5 bases). From germline, CDR1 is MNHEY and CDR2 SMNVEV (reference sequence). There are 13 residues in the CDR3. Trimming removed 7 bases from V and 10 bases from J, with 17 bases in between. The CDR3 nucleotides are TGTGCCAGCACTGTAAACAGGCTAGGGGAGCAGTTCTTC. Amino acids: CASTVNRLGEQFF.

This clone showed up just a few times. The chain carries TRBV19 and TRBJ1-2; perhaps TRBD1 as D (5 bases). This CDR3 is built from 13 residues. The V and J ends lost 7 bases and 1 base respectively, with 10 bases between them. Per the germline V gene, CDR1 is LNHDA and CDR2 is SQIVND (reference sequence). The CDR3 DNA is TGTGCCAGTACGCCGGGACTTAACTATGGCTACACCTTC. Translated, it gives CASTPGLNYGYTF.

The rearrangement links TRBV5-1 to TRBJ2-5; TRBD1 agrees at 7 bases. Germline V CDR1 and CDR2: SGHRS, YFSETQ. Unmatched junction bases numbered 3, after V lost 0 bases and J lost 7 bases. The CDR3 totals 13 residues. The CDR3 DNA follows: TGCGCCAGCAGCTTGGGACAGGGCTGGACCCAGTACTTC. As protein: CASSLGQGWTQYF.

The genes are TRBV6-1 and TRBJ2-7; D is ambiguous. Trimming left V 5 bases short and J 5 bases short, with 7 bases between. This CDR3 spans 11 amino acids. Germline CDR1 MNHNS, CDR2 SASEGT. In DNA form, the CDR3 reads TGTGCCAGCAGTTATTCGAACGAGCAGTACTTC. Its protein product is CASSYSNEQYF.

This clone has more than one count but fewer than ten. The chain recombines TRBV7-9 with TRBJ1-4; possible D gene TRBD1, 6 bases. With 3 bases removed from V and 6 bases from J, the gap between germline ends came to 14 bases. Germline V gene lookup returns CDR1 SEHNR and CDR2 FQNEAQ (reference sequence). The CDR3 length is 15 residues. In DNA form, the CDR3 reads TGTGCCAGCAGCTTTCTTCCTTCAGGGGATGAAAAACTGTTTTTT. Its protein is CASSFLPSGDEKLFF.

The rearrangement joins TRBV28 to TRBJ2-1; D perhaps matches TRBD2 (5 bases). CDR3 length equals 18 residues. CDR1 and CDR2 from the germline V gene are MDHEN and SYDVKM. Trimming took 6 bases from V and 0 from J, leaving 21 bases between them. CDR3 bases: TGTGCCAGCAGCCATTATCAGGACTCGGGGAACTCCTACAATGAGCAGTTCTTC. This encodes CASSHYQDSGNSYNEQFF.

This clone was recorded only once. This sequence joins TRBV7-8 and TRBJ2-7, with D tentatively TRBD2 (6 bases). Looked up from germline, CDR1 is SGHVS and CDR2 is FQNEAQ. This CDR3 spans 13 amino acids. V shed 5 bases and J shed 3 bases, with 11 bases lying between them. The CDR3 spells CASSTGTGYEQYF. CDR3 nucleotide sequence: TGTGCCAGCAGCACCGGGACTGGCTACGAGCAGTACTTC. Full variable domain (outside the CDR3, taken from reference TRBV7-8 and TRBJ2-7): GAGVSQSPRYKVAKRGQDVALRCDPISGHVSLFWYQQALGQGPEFLTYFQNEAQLDKSGLPSDRFFAERPEGSVSTLKIQRTQQEDSAVYLCASSTGTGYEQYFGPGTRLTVT.

The chain carries TRBV11-3 and TRBJ2-1, with 7 bases lining up with TRBD1. Trimming cost V 1 base and J 6 bases; bases outside gene matches: 0. The CDR3 has 13 residues. Germline-derived CDR1 and CDR2 are SGHNT and YENEEA. Here the CDR3 reads CASSLGQGNEQFF. The CDR3 DNA sequence: TGTGCCAGCAGCTTAGGACAGGGCAATGAGCAGTTCTTC.

This clone has more than one count but fewer than ten. The chain recombines TRBV25-1 with TRBJ2-4; 12 bases fit TRBD2. The CDR3 spans 18 residues. Germline V gives CDR1 MGHDK, CDR2 SYGVNS. V trimming: 2 bases; J trimming: 0 bases; junction bases outside the gene matches: 5. The CDR3 DNA reads as TGTGCCAGCAGTGAACGAGGACTAGCGGGGTTAGCCAAAAACATTCAGTACTTC. Its protein is CASSERGLAGLAKNIQYF. Full variable domain (outside the CDR3, taken from reference TRBV25-1 and TRBJ2-4): EADIYQTPRYLVIGTGKKITLECSQTMGHDKMYWYQQDPGMELHLIHYSYGVNSTEKGDLSSESTVSRIRTEHFPLTLESARPSHTSQYLCASSERGLAGLAKNIQYFGAGTRLSVL.

The chain has TRBV4-1 and TRBJ1-5; D gene ambiguous. Germline V CDR1 and CDR2: MGHRA, YSYEKL. Between the trimmed V and J ends, which lost 1 base and 6 bases, there was a span of 7 bases. CDR3 length: 13 residues. CDR3 sequence (DNA): TGCGCCAGCAGCCAAGGGTTTGGTCAGCCCCAGCATTTT. Its protein is CASSQGFGQPQHF.